Following are 9 T cell receptor beta chains from one sample sequenced in a study of shared clonotypes between healthy human individuals. The repertoire was sequenced with immunoSEQ multiplex PCR; TCRdb's copy has only in-frame clones and lacks some. Here the sample spans around 430,000 clones, roughly 77% being singletons. The sequenced sample consisted of PBMCs. All receptors come from a woman aged 40 to 50 in good health. Some clones in this sample may be carry-over from other donors' samples.

This clone occurred once. The CDR3 DNA sequence: TGTGCCAGCAGTTCTCCGAAGGCGCCAGCCCCCGAGCAGTACTTC. Protein sequence: CASSSPKAPAPEQYF. V is TRBV7-6 and J is TRBJ2-7; no definite D call. The ends were cut back, 6 bases at V and 6 bases at J, with 21 bases in the middle. CDR1 and CDR2 (germline): SGHVS, FNYEAQ. The length of the CDR3 is 15 residues.

The chain employs TRBV28 and TRBJ2-5; tentative D call: TRBD2 (6 bases). Near its end, the DNA agrees better with TRBJ2-7, so the J call may be wrong. The CDR3 is 15 amino acids. CDR1 is MDHEN, CDR2 SYDVKM, per germline. The CDR3 coding sequence is TGTGCCAGCAGACTCAGCGTGGGAGGTTGGGACGAGCAGTACTTC. It specifies CASRLSVGGWDEQYF.

V gene TRBV2 combines with J gene TRBJ2-2; D not certain. With 4 bases removed from V and 3 bases from J, the gap between germline ends came to 12 bases. Germline lookup yields CDR1 SNHLY and CDR2 FYNNEI. CDR3 length: 15 residues. CDR3 in amino acids: CASSGSNYYTGELFF. DNA of the CDR3: TGTGCCAGCAGTGGAAGTAATTACTACACCGGGGAGCTGTTTTTT.

This clone occurred once. The V and J genes are TRBV7-2 and TRBJ2-1, with 11 bases aligning to TRBD1. The CDR3 consists of 16 residues. V was pared by 3 bases and J by 7 bases, with 8 bases of the junction left unmatched. CDR1 SGHTA and CDR2 FQGNSA come from the germline V gene. In DNA form, the CDR3 reads TGTGCCAGCAGCTTTCCCCCGGGACAGGGGGGGAATGAGCAGTTCTTC. This encodes CASSFPPGQGGNEQFF.

The rearrangement links TRBV30 to TRBJ2-5; D not certain. TRBJ2-7 matches the DNA end more closely, so the J call is doubtful. Germline V gives CDR1 GTSNPN, CDR2 SVGIG (reference sequence). This CDR3 has 15 residues. DNA for the CDR3: TGTGCCTTAGCCTTGGACCAGATAGTGGCCTACGAGCAGTACTTC. Its protein is CALALDQIVAYEQYF.

The chain has TRBV5-1 and TRBJ2-3; D remains unclear. The CDR3 loop spans 16 amino acids. V was cut by 2 bases and J by 1 base, with 14 bases left in between. CDR1 is SGHRS and CDR2 is YFSETQ in the germline V gene. This chain's CDR3 is CASSLSLKPRTDTQYF. CDR3 sequence (DNA): TGCGCCAGCAGCTTATCCCTTAAGCCCCGCACAGATACGCAGTATTTT.

This chain joins TRBV28 and TRBJ1-4, with TRBD1 matching 8 bases. Germline V gene data show CDR1 as MDHEN and CDR2 as SYDVKM. Losses at the gene ends were 2 bases for V and 8 bases for J; bases not matched to a gene: 7. The CDR3 covers 15 residues. Here the CDR3 DNA reads TGTGCCAGCAGTTTACAGCAGGGGGCAGGAGAAAAACTGTTTTTT. Translation: CASSLQQGAGEKLFF.

This clone has a handful of counts. The chain recombines TRBV18 with TRBJ1-1, with 7 positions matching TRBD1. The trim removed 4 bases at V and 3 bases at J, leaving 8 bases unmatched. The length of the CDR3 is 15 residues. In germline, CDR1 is KGHSH, CDR2 LQKENI. The CDR3 here is CASSQDRDSYTEAFF. The CDR3 coding sequence is TGTGCCAGCTCACAGGACCGGGACAGCTACACTGAAGCTTTCTTT.

The chain combines TRBV5-4 with TRBJ1-1, with 10 positions matching TRBD1. After removal of 4 bases from V and 2 bases from J, the junction contained 5 bases not matched to a gene. In germline, CDR1 is SGHNT, CDR2 YYREEE (reference sequence). The CDR3 has 15 residues. CDR3 DNA: TGTGCCAGCAGCGCCGCGACAGGGGGCAACACTGAAGCTTTCTTT. Protein: CASSAATGGNTEAFF.